The 29 T cell receptor beta chains given below trace back to one sample, sequenced in a study of OX40 agonist ivuxolimab in advanced cancers. The repertoire was sequenced with immunoSEQ multiplex PCR; TCRdb's copy has only in-frame clones and lacks some. This table has about 79,000 clones, around 90% appearing once. Sequencing used CD4+ or CD8+ T cells sorted from blood, obtained in a trial of the OX40 agonist ivuxolimab. These TCRs come from an adult with an advanced solid tumor such as melanoma, head and neck, liver or kidney cancer.

The genes are TRBV19 and TRBJ1-5, with 7 bases fitting TRBD1. This CDR3 contains 13 residues. Germline CDR1 and CDR2: LNHDA and SQIVND (reference sequence). After removal of 8 bases from V and 7 bases from J, the junction contained 8 bases not matched to a gene. CDR3 nucleotide sequence: TGTGCCAGTGGAGACAGGGCAGGCCAGCCCCAGCATTTT. Amino acids: CASGDRAGQPQHF.

The chain couples TRBV7-9 to TRBJ1-4, with TRBD1 matching 7 bases. Germline-derived CDR1 and CDR2 are SEHNR and FQNEAQ (reference sequence). The CDR3 has 14 residues. V shed 5 bases and J 8 bases; nucleotides not matched to a gene: 8. Written as DNA, the CDR3 is TGTGCCAGCAGCGCAACAGGGGTAGGGGAAAAACTGTTTTTT. It specifies CASSATGVGEKLFF.

This chain links TRBV11-2 with TRBJ1-4; D remains ambiguous. The CDR3 loop spans 16 amino acids. V was pared by 3 bases and J by 0 bases, with 11 bases between. Germline CDR1 is SGHAT and CDR2 is FQNNGV. DNA of the CDR3: TGTGCCAGCAGCTTTAATCCCGTCGCAACTAATGAAAAACTGTTTTTT. Translated: CASSFNPVATNEKLFF.

The chain combines TRBV19 with TRBJ2-4; TRBD2 might be the D (6 bases). The CDR3 consists of 13 residues. CDR1 and CDR2 from the germline V gene are LNHDA and SQIVND (reference sequence). Trimming cost V 3 bases and J 8 bases, with 11 bases left between them. CDR3 bases: TGTGCCAGTAGTATTGCGGGGTCGGACATTCAGTACTTC. Translation gives CASSIAGSDIQYF. The whole variable domain, remainder taken from reference TRBV19 and TRBJ2-4, is DGGITQSPKYLFRKEGQNVTLSCEQNLNHDAMYWYRQDPGQGLRLIYYSQIVNDFQKGDIAEGYSVSREKKESFPLTVTSAQKNPTAFYLCASSIAGSDIQYFGAGTRLSVL.

This clone was seen a single time. The V gene is TRBV11-1, the J gene TRBJ2-1; 7 nucleotides line up with TRBD2. The CDR3 covers 15 residues. Germline CDR1 and CDR2: SGHAT and FQDESV (reference sequence). J was trimmed by 2 bases and V by 2 bases; bases with no gene match: 3. The DNA for the CDR3 is TGTGCCAGCAGCTTACTAGCGGACCCCTACAATGAGCAGTTCTTC. Residues: CASSLLADPYNEQFF.

The CDR3 sequence is CASSMSVAKNIQYF. Written as DNA, the CDR3 is TGTGCCAGTAGTATGTCGGTAGCCAAAAACATTCAGTACTTC. This chain uses TRBV19 with TRBJ2-4, with D unresolved. This CDR3 is 14 amino acids long. CDR1 is LNHDA, CDR2 SQIVND, per germline (reference sequence). Trimming pared 3 bases from V and 0 bases from J, leaving 6 bases between.

This clone was observed many times. V is TRBV18 and J is TRBJ1-2; 9 nucleotides align to TRBD1. CDR1 and CDR2 (germline): KGHSH, LQKENI. The CDR3 covers 13 residues. Trimming took 6 bases from V and 8 from J; bases not matched to a gene: 7. The CDR3 sequence is CASSPGQGRGYTF. CDR3 bases: TGTGCCAGCTCCCCGGGACAGGGAAGAGGCTACACCTTC. Full variable domain (rest looked up from reference TRBV18 and TRBJ1-2): NAGVMQNPRHLVRRRGQEARLRCSPMKGHSHVYWYRQLPEEGLKFMVYLQKENIIDESGMPKERFSAEFPKEGPSILRIQQVVRGDSAAYFCASSPGQGRGYTFGSGTRLTVV.

The V and J genes are TRBV21-1 and TRBJ2-5; TRBD2 reflects the table's D call only, with no check against the DNA. TRBV21-1 represents a pseudogene. CDR3 length equals 17 residues. DNA of the CDR3: TGTGCCAGCAGCCATGCGGGGGGGGCTATCGGGTTAGGGACCCAGTACTTC. It yields the protein CASSHAGGAIGLGTQYF.

This clone occurred a few times. This chain joins TRBV5-1 and TRBJ1-2, with D uncertain. The CDR3 loop spans 13 amino acids. With 5 bases removed from V and 6 bases from J, the gap between germline ends came to 14 bases. Germline V gene lookup returns CDR1 SGHRS and CDR2 YFSETQ. The CDR3 DNA sequence: TGCGCCAGCAGGCAGACTGTCCGGGATGGCTACACCTTC. Its protein product is CASRQTVRDGYTF.

This chain connects TRBV7-3 to TRBJ1-1; D possibly corresponds to TRBD1 (5 bases). Germline V CDR1 and CDR2: SGHTA, FQGTGA. The CDR3 has 14 amino acids. The V gene lost 5 bases and the J gene lost 6 bases, with 16 bases spanning the gap. The CDR3 nucleotides read TGTGCCAGCAGCCTTAGGGGCCCGAGTTCTGAAGCTTTCTTT. Protein: CASSLRGPSSEAFF.

This clone was seen ten or more times. The V and J genes are TRBV5-4 and TRBJ1-1, with a weak D call TRBD1 (5 bases). The CDR3 runs 16 residues. CDR1 SGHNT and CDR2 YYREEE come from the germline V gene (reference sequence). Trimming removed 0 bases from V and 0 bases from J, with 12 bases in between. The CDR3 sequence: CASSLAGGTMNTEAFF. The CDR3 DNA reads TGTGCCAGCAGCTTGGCGGGGGGAACCATGAACACTGAAGCTTTCTTT.

The chain is built from TRBV6-1 and TRBJ1-2; tentative D call: TRBD1 (6 bases). This CDR3 contains 13 residues. Between the trimmed V and J ends, which lost 7 bases and 8 bases, there was a span of 17 bases. Germline CDR1 is MNHNS and CDR2 is SASEGT. CDR3 nucleotide sequence: TGTGCCAGCACTTTTACAGGGTCGGGGGGCTACACCTTC. Translated, it gives CASTFTGSGGYTF.

The CDR3 DNA sequence: TGTGCCAGTCAGGGGGCTTCGAACACTGAAGCTTTCTTT. Encoded protein: CASQGASNTEAFF. This chain joins TRBV30 and TRBJ1-1, with 8 bases lining up with TRBD1. V trimming: 8 bases; J trimming: 1 base; junction bases outside the gene matches: 6. The CDR3 has 13 residues. Germline loops: CDR1 GTSNPN, CDR2 SVGIG (reference sequence).

The V call is TRBV5-1, the J call TRBJ2-5; D could derive from TRBD1 or TRBD2 (6 bases each). The CDR3 runs 16 residues. Per the germline V gene, CDR1 is SGHRS and CDR2 is YFSETQ. V was shortened by 4 bases and J by 2 bases, with 18 bases between the two germline ends. CDR3 residues: CASSPRGAQGQETQYF. The CDR3 DNA reads as TGCGCCAGCAGCCCGAGGGGGGCCCAGGGGCAAGAGACCCAGTACTTC.

V is TRBV9 and J is TRBJ1-5; D unresolved. CDR1 is SGDLS and CDR2 is YYNGEE in the germline V gene. The CDR3 consists of 16 residues. Deletions cut 4 bases from V and 3 bases from J, with 17 bases between. DNA for the CDR3: TGTGCCAGCAGCTCCGGACTATCCCCCGACAATCAGCCCCAGCATTTT. It yields the protein CASSSGLSPDNQPQHF.

The chain employs TRBV28 and TRBJ2-1, with 10 bases aligning to TRBD2. The CDR3 covers 14 residues. The junction had 6 bases not matched to a gene; V was cut back by 7 bases and J by 6 bases. Germline CDR1 reads MDHEN; CDR2 reads SYDVKM. CDR3 DNA: TGTGCCAGCACTTCTAGCGGGGGTGGCAATGAGCAGTTCTTC. Translation: CASTSSGGGNEQFF.

This clone was picked up one time. The chain links TRBV5-1 to TRBJ1-5, with D perhaps matching TRBD1 (6 bases). V lost 1 base, J lost 4 bases, and 6 bases lay in between. Germline-derived CDR1 and CDR2 are SGHRS and YFSETQ. This CDR3 region has 13 residues. The CDR3, as DNA: TGCGCCAGCAGCTTGACAGGGAATCAGCCCCAGCATTTT. It yields the protein CASSLTGNQPQHF.

V and J are TRBV18 and TRBJ1-1; no reliable D call. The germline gives CDR1 KGHSH, CDR2 LQKENI. Trimming took off 1 base at V and 0 bases at J, with 9 bases between the two ends. CDR3 length: 15 amino acids. DNA of the CDR3: TGTGCCAGCTCACCACAGCAGAAGATGAACACTGAAGCTTTCTTT. Its translation is CASSPQQKMNTEAFF.

The J gene is TRBJ2-7, the V gene TRBV6-5, with 10 bases lining up with TRBD1. Germline loops: CDR1 MNHEY, CDR2 SVGAGI. This CDR3 comprises 15 residues. J lost 2 bases, V lost 2 bases, and 3 bases had no gene match. The CDR3: CASSYGQGGTYEQYF. CDR3 DNA: TGTGCCAGCAGTTACGGACAGGGGGGAACCTACGAGCAGTACTTC.

The chain recombines TRBV7-2 with TRBJ1-3; D perhaps matches TRBD1 (5 bases). The CDR3 consists of 14 residues. Germline-derived CDR1 and CDR2 are SGHTA and FQGNSA. Trimming took 1 base from V and 4 from J, leaving 8 bases between them. CDR3 amino acids: CASSLGGDGNTIYF. The CDR3 coding sequence is TGTGCCAGCAGCTTAGGTGGGGACGGAAACACCATATATTTT. Full variable domain (missing parts from reference TRBV7-2 and TRBJ1-3): GAGVSQSPSNKVTEKGKDVELRCDPISGHTALYWYRQSLGQGLEFLIYFQGNSAPDKSGLPSDRFSAERTGGSVSTLTIQRTQQEDSAVYLCASSLGGDGNTIYFGEGSWLTVV.

The chain uses TRBV5-1 and TRBJ2-3, with D perhaps TRBD1 (6 bases). With 4 bases removed from V and 5 bases from J, the gap between germline ends came to 17 bases. In germline, CDR1 is SGHRS, CDR2 YFSETQ. The CDR3 has 15 residues. The CDR3 sequence: CASSEGDPGIDTQYF. The DNA of the CDR3 is TGCGCCAGCAGCGAGGGGGACCCTGGGATAGATACGCAGTATTTT. Combining the CDR3 with reference TRBV5-1 and TRBJ2-3 gives the whole variable domain KAGVTQTPRYLIKTRGQQVTLSCSPISGHRSVSWYQQTPGQGLQFLFEYFSETQRNKGNFPGRFSGRQFSNSRSEMNVSTLELGDSALYLCASSEGDPGIDTQYFGPGTRLTVL.

The gene calls are TRBV7-3 and TRBJ2-3; TRBD2 matches at 8 bases. The CDR3 is 16 residues long. V shed 5 bases, J shed 2 bases, and the junction held 9 bases outside the gene matches. Germline-derived CDR1 and CDR2 are SGHTA and FQGTGA. The CDR3 DNA is TGTGCCAGCAGCGAAAGTGGTAGCGGGATCACAGATACGCAGTATTTT. It is translated as CASSESGSGITDTQYF.

Here the CDR3 reads CASSNYNEQFF. In DNA, the CDR3 is TGTGCCAGCAGCAACTACAATGAGCAGTTCTTC. The chain combines TRBV7-2 with TRBJ2-1; D uncertain. This CDR3 is 11 amino acids long. Trimming left V 5 bases short and J 3 bases short, with 2 bases between. Per germline, CDR1 SGHTA and CDR2 FQGNSA.

CDR3 bases: TGTGCCAGCAGCCAAGATCAGGCGGGCCTGGGCTACGAGCAGTACTTC. Protein product: CASSQDQAGLGYEQYF. This chain joins TRBV4-2 and TRBJ2-7; D perhaps matches TRBD2 (5 bases). V was clipped by 0 bases and J by 3 bases, with 15 bases between them. Germline CDR1 LGHNA, CDR2 YNFKEQ. The CDR3 is made up of 16 amino acids.

Only one count was recorded for this clone. The rearrangement links TRBV27 to TRBJ2-7; 9 nucleotides agree with TRBD1. The germline V gene encodes CDR1 MNHEY and CDR2 SMNVEV (reference sequence). This CDR3 contains 17 residues. Trimming took 2 bases from V and 5 from J; bases not matched to a gene: 13. DNA of the CDR3: TGTGCCAGCAGTTTAAAATCCCCGGGACAGGGTCACCACGAGCAGTACTTC. Translated, it gives CASSLKSPGQGHHEQYF.

This rearrangement joins TRBV7-2 to TRBJ2-7; 8 bases map to TRBD1. CDR1 is SGHTA, CDR2 FQGNSA, per germline. Losses at the gene ends were 1 base for V and 9 bases for J; bases not matched to a gene: 2. There are 12 residues in the CDR3. Here the CDR3 reads CASSLGQGRQYF. The CDR3 DNA reads TGTGCCAGCAGCTTAGGACAGGGGCGGCAGTACTTC.

This rearrangement joins TRBV29-1 to TRBJ1-6; D is ambiguous. V was cut by 3 bases and J by 11 bases, with 2 bases left in between. The V gene's germline CDR1 is SQVTM and CDR2 ANQGSEA. The CDR3 has 9 amino acids. The CDR3 loop is CSVDPPLHF. The CDR3 nucleotides read TGCAGCGTTGATCCACCCCTCCACTTT.

CDR3 sequence reads: CASSLEPLNTGELFF. The CDR3 bases are TGTGCCAGCAGCTTGGAACCGTTGAACACCGGGGAGCTGTTTTTT. This chain joins TRBV5-4 and TRBJ2-2; no firm D call. V gave up 0 bases and J gave up 1 base, with 7 bases separating them. The CDR3 length is 15 residues. Germline V gene lookup returns CDR1 SGHNT and CDR2 YYREEE (reference sequence).

The rearrangement uses TRBV7-2 and TRBJ2-7; D uncertain. Germline CDR1 is SGHTA and CDR2 is FQGNSA. This CDR3 is 15 amino acids long. Trimming shortened V by 6 bases and J by 3 bases, and 18 bases separated the two germline ends. The DNA of the CDR3 is TGTGCCAGCAGACTTGGGCACGGATACTACTACGAGCAGTACTTC. It yields the protein CASRLGHGYYYEQYF.